These 8 T cell receptor beta chains share one sample of origin, sequenced in a study of CD8 T cells in Susac syndrome. With random hexamers, 0.5 to 1 ug RNA was reverse transcribed. From the immunoSEQ multiplex PCR reads, TCRdb called clonotypes with MiXCR, one entry per CDR3 protein. This sample has around 180,000 distinct CDR3 sequences; 94% occur once, and the top ten carry 0.1% to 0.12%. Sequenced input: CD4+ T cells from PBMCs. These receptors came from a human donor with Susac syndrome.

V usage is TRBV6-2 or TRBV6-3 and J usage is TRBJ1-1, with unresolved D. V was clipped by 7 bases and J by 1 base, with 10 bases between them. There are 13 residues in the CDR3. CDR1 is MNHEY and CDR2 is SVGEGT in the germline V gene. The CDR3 loop reads CASTRAANTEAFF. CDR3 nucleotide sequence: TGTGCCAGCACCCGGGCGGCGAACACTGAAGCTTTCTTT.

The chain recombines TRBV3-1 with TRBJ2-1; D is perhaps TRBD2 (7 bases). Germline lookup yields CDR1 LGHDT and CDR2 YNNKEL (reference sequence). V was clipped by 0 bases and J by 4 bases, with 19 bases between them. The CDR3 consists of 18 residues. The CDR3 region is CASSQELVRGGRYNEQFF. CDR3 DNA sequence: TGTGCCAGCAGCCAAGAGTTAGTTAGGGGGGGCCGGTACAATGAGCAGTTCTTC.

V is TRBV12-3 or TRBV12-4 and J is TRBJ2-7; tentatively, D is TRBD1 (7 bases). Trimming stripped 6 bases from V and 7 bases from J, with 13 bases between. The CDR3 consists of 12 residues. CDR3 residues: CASSGGGGEQYF. CDR3 DNA: TGTGCCAGCAGCGGAGGGGGCGGAGAGCAGTACTTC.

The rearrangement links TRBV9 to TRBJ1-3; TRBD1 might be the D (5 bases). CDR3 size: 16 residues. V was shortened by 3 bases and J by 2 bases, with 15 bases between the two germline ends. Per the germline V gene, CDR1 is SGDLS and CDR2 is YYNGEE. The CDR3 loop reads CASSGDKPRAGNTIYF. The CDR3 DNA reads TGTGCCAGCAGCGGAGATAAGCCCAGGGCTGGAAACACCATATATTTT.

The chain joins TRBV29-1 to TRBJ2-7; no firm D call. Germline CDR1 and CDR2: SQVTM and ANQGSEA. This CDR3 spans 13 amino acids. V dropped 1 base and J dropped 4 bases, with 11 bases sitting between them. Here the CDR3 DNA reads TGCAGCGTTGAAGGGACCGCCAATTACGAGCAGTACTTC. Its protein is CSVEGTANYEQYF.

V gene TRBV5-1 combines with J gene TRBJ2-7; a weak D match, TRBD1 (5 bases). This CDR3 has 14 residues. Germline CDR1 and CDR2: SGHRS and YFSETQ. V lost 0 bases to trimming and J lost 2 bases, with 9 bases between them. CDR3 nucleotide sequence: TGCGCCAGCAGCTTGGTCGACAGCGCCTACGAGCAGTACTTC. It codes for CASSLVDSAYEQYF.

This clonotype was seen a single time. J is TRBJ1-6 and V is TRBV6-5; D not certain. Germline CDR1 and CDR2: MNHEY and SVGAGI. V lost 5 bases to trimming and J lost 10 bases, with 12 bases between them. The CDR3 covers 13 residues. The CDR3: CASSPTPPSPLHF. The CDR3 region has the DNA TGTGCCAGCAGTCCCACCCCCCCGTCACCCCTCCACTTT.

The V and J genes are TRBV4-3 and TRBJ2-7; a weak D match, TRBD1 (5 bases). This CDR3 contains 15 residues. In germline, CDR1 is LGHNA, CDR2 YSLEER. Deletions cut 1 base from V and 4 bases from J, with 14 bases between. DNA for the CDR3: TGCGCCAGCAGCCAAGGGATACAGGAGAGGTACGAGCAGTACTTC. Translated: CASSQGIQERYEQYF.